These T cell receptor beta chains were read from a single sample in a study of OX40 agonist ivuxolimab in advanced cancers. Generated by immunoSEQ multiplex PCR, the TCRdb table keeps only in-frame clones and is missing some. The repertoire holds about 14,000 clones, with 82% as singletons. Sample: CD4+ or CD8+ T cells sorted from blood, taken in a trial of the OX40 agonist ivuxolimab. These receptors all come from an adult with an advanced solid tumor such as melanoma, head and neck, liver or kidney cancer. CDR3s include the opening cysteine and the closing phenylalanine or tryptophan. Fields, in order: clone size, J gene, V gene, D gene, CDR3 protein, CDR3 DNA. A D gene is named only where the DNA matches it firmly. Expanded clones get a size class; other rows say once, few or many, or leave the size out.

clone_size: .; j_call: TRBJ1-2; v_call: TRBV5-1; d_call: .; cdr3_aa: CASSLSGLEAYGYTF; cdr3_nt: TGCGCCAGCAGCTTGAGTGGGTTGGAAGCCTATGGCTACACCTTC
clone_size: once; j_call: TRBJ2-1; v_call: TRBV6-5; d_call: .; cdr3_aa: CASSYLAGSSYNEQFF; cdr3_nt: TGTGCCAGCAGTTACCTCGCGGGCAGCTCCTACAATGAGCAGTTCTTC
clone_size: .; j_call: TRBJ2-3; v_call: TRBV11-1; d_call: TRBD2; cdr3_aa: CASSFMADSGTSTDTQYF; cdr3_nt: TGTGCCAGCAGCTTTATGGCTGATAGCGGGACTAGCACAGATACGCAGTATTTT
clone_size: .; j_call: TRBJ2-7; v_call: TRBV9; d_call: .; cdr3_aa: CASSHPPQASSYEQYF; cdr3_nt: TGTGCCAGCAGCCACCCTCCTCAGGCTAGCTCCTACGAGCAGTACTTC
clone_size: .; j_call: TRBJ2-2; v_call: TRBV7-3; d_call: .; cdr3_aa: CASSPSPGELFF; cdr3_nt: TGTGCCAGCAGCCCATCCCCCGGGGAGCTGTTTTTT
clone_size: .; j_call: TRBJ2-7; v_call: TRBV28; d_call: TRBD1; cdr3_aa: CASRIQGGHYEQYF; cdr3_nt: TGTGCCAGCAGAATACAGGGGGGCCACTACGAGCAGTACTTC
clone_size: .; j_call: TRBJ2-1; v_call: TRBV6-1; d_call: .; cdr3_aa: CASGPDISSYNEQFF; cdr3_nt: TGTGCCAGCGGGCCGGACATTAGCTCCTACAATGAGCAGTTCTTC
clone_size: .; j_call: TRBJ1-2; v_call: TRBV9; d_call: .; cdr3_aa: CASSVATGGGYGYTF; cdr3_nt: TGTGCCAGCAGCGTAGCTACCGGGGGCGGCTATGGCTACACCTTC
clone_size: few; j_call: TRBJ2-1; v_call: TRBV4-3; d_call: .; cdr3_aa: CASSQRLYNEQFF; cdr3_nt: TGCGCCAGCAGCCAACGACTCTACAATGAGCAGTTCTTC
clone_size: .; j_call: TRBJ2-7; v_call: TRBV6-5; d_call: .; cdr3_aa: CASSPRDSTYEQYF; cdr3_nt: TGTGCCAGCAGTCCCCGGGACTCCACCTACGAGCAGTACTTC
clone_size: .; j_call: TRBJ2-1; v_call: TRBV4-1; d_call: .; cdr3_aa: CASSTRAGFYNEQFF; cdr3_nt: TGCGCCAGCAGCACCCGAGCGGGTTTCTACAATGAGCAGTTCTTC
clone_size: .; j_call: TRBJ2-1; v_call: TRBV7-3; d_call: TRBD2; cdr3_aa: CASSLRGGPTYNEQFF; cdr3_nt: TGTGCCAGCAGCTTAAGGGGGGGACCAACCTACAATGAGCAGTTCTTC
clone_size: once; j_call: TRBJ2-7; v_call: TRBV27; d_call: .; cdr3_aa: CASSPPGSEQYF; cdr3_nt: TGTGCCAGCAGCCCCCCGGGGAGCGAGCAGTACTTC
clone_size: .; j_call: TRBJ1-2; v_call: TRBV6-5; d_call: TRBD1; cdr3_aa: CASSYYGQGSGYTF; cdr3_nt: TGTGCCAGCAGTTACTACGGACAGGGGTCCGGCTACACCTTC
clone_size: .; j_call: TRBJ2-3; v_call: TRBV6-5; d_call: TRBD2; cdr3_aa: CASSWGTSGADTQYF; cdr3_nt: TGTGCCAGCAGTTGGGGGACTAGCGGCGCAGATACGCAGTATTTT
clone_size: .; j_call: TRBJ1-2; v_call: TRBV25-1; d_call: TRBD1; cdr3_aa: CASSPGVGQGTYGYTF; cdr3_nt: TGTGCCAGCAGTCCGGGGGTGGGACAGGGAACCTATGGCTACACCTTC
clone_size: .; j_call: TRBJ2-7; v_call: TRBV7-2; d_call: .; cdr3_aa: CASSTRTTGEYF; cdr3_nt: TGTGCCAGCAGCACTAGGACGACAGGAGAGTACTTC
clone_size: .; j_call: TRBJ1-1; v_call: TRBV21-1; d_call: .; cdr3_aa: CASSKEARGTQANMNTEAFF; cdr3_nt: TGTGCCAGCAGCAAAGAGGCGAGGGGGACTCAAGCAAACATGAACACTGAAGCTTTCTTT
clone_size: .; j_call: TRBJ2-2; v_call: TRBV14; d_call: .; cdr3_aa: CASSQGQGGYTGELFF; cdr3_nt: TGTGCCAGCAGCCAAGGCCAAGGGGGGTACACCGGGGAGCTGTTTTTT
clone_size: .; j_call: TRBJ1-5; v_call: TRBV7-9; d_call: .; cdr3_aa: CASSTYSLEGVNQPQHF; cdr3_nt: TGTGCCAGCAGCACTTACTCCCTCGAGGGGGTCAATCAGCCCCAGCATTTT
clone_size: few; j_call: TRBJ2-5; v_call: TRBV5-1; d_call: .; cdr3_aa: CASSLEPQTPPGAQYF; cdr3_nt: TGCGCCAGCAGCTTGGAGCCCCAGACTCCCCCCGGGGCCCAGTACTTC
clone_size: .; j_call: TRBJ1-5; v_call: TRBV10-3; d_call: .; cdr3_aa: CAISESIRSNQPQHF; cdr3_nt: TGTGCCATCAGTGAGTCGATTCGGAGCAATCAGCCCCAGCATTTT